The 16 T cell receptor beta chains given below trace back to one sample, sequenced in a study of T cells in women clearing cervical HPV infection. Only in-frame clones appear in the TCRdb table, and some are missing; sequencing was by immunoSEQ multiplex PCR. This sample's table reports under 45,000 clones. The sample consisted of blood buffy coat. The receptors derive from a woman between 18 and 69 years old with a cervical HPV16 infection that either progressed to CIN3+ or cleared (not recorded which).

Worth noting for this clone: The CDR3 extends 3 residues past the end of the read, so its final part is completed from the germline J gene. The rearrangement joins TRBV7-9 to TRBJ2-7, with D unclear. The CDR3 spans 13 residues. The V gene's germline CDR1 is SEHNR and CDR2 FQNEAQ (reference sequence). The ends were cut back, 1 base at V and 3 bases at J, with 7 bases in the middle. The CDR3 spells CASSLGAHYEQYF. The covered CDR3 bases are TGTGCCAGCAGCTTAGGGGCCCACTACGAG. The full variable domain, in which reference TRBV7-9 and TRBJ2-7 provide the parts outside the CDR3, is DTGVSQNPRHKITKRGQNVTFRCDPISEHNRLYWYRQTLGQGPEFLTYFQNEAQLEKSRLLSDRFSAERPKGSFSTLEIQRTEQGDSAMYLCASSLGAHYEQYFGPGTRLTVT.

On this clone: The CDR3 extends 3 residues past the end of the read, so its final part is completed from the germline J gene. The chain combines TRBV14 with TRBJ1-2; a weak D match, TRBD1 (6 bases). The germline CDR1 and CDR2 sequences are SGHDN and FVKESK. The CDR3 extends over 13 amino acids. The V gene lost 4 bases and the J gene lost 4 bases, with 10 bases spanning the gap. The covered CDR3 bases are TGTGCCAGCAGCCCGGGACAACCCTATGGC. Translated: CASSPGQPYG. The complete CDR3 sequence is CASSPGQPYGYTF.

Comment on this clone: The sequenced fragment ends 3 residues before the CDR3 boundary, so the rest is inferred from the germline J gene. This chain joins TRBV12-3 or TRBV12-4 and TRBJ2-7, with 7 bases identical to TRBD2. The CDR3 sequence is 12 residues long. Trimming at V came to 6 bases and at J to 1 base, leaving 0 bases not matched to a gene. The CDR3 reads CASRRESYEQYF. The part of the CDR3 DNA that was read is TGTGCCAGCAGGCGGGAGTCCTACGAG.

Of note for this clone: With the read ending 3 residues before the CDR3 end, the germline J gene is used to fill in that end. The rearrangement joins TRBV19 to TRBJ2-5; 10 bases match TRBD1. This CDR3 has 18 residues. Germline CDR1 and CDR2: LNHDA and SQIVND (reference sequence). CDR3 protein: CASSIGRQGAWRTDTQYF. CDR3 DNA, as far as it was read: TGTGCCAGTAGTATAGGGCGACAGGGGGCATGGAGGACAGATACC.

Comment on this clone: Coverage ceases 3 residues before the CDR3 finishes, and the germline J gene fills in the end. The V gene is TRBV7-7, the J gene TRBJ2-7, with TRBD2 as a possible D gene (5 bases). The V gene lost 5 bases and the J gene lost 6 bases, with 14 bases spanning the gap. Germline loops: CDR1 SSHAT, CDR2 FNYEAQ (reference sequence). The CDR3 is 13 amino acids. Here the CDR3 reads CASSEGLGSEQYF. Incomplete CDR3 DNA: TGTGCCAGCAGCGAGGGCTTAGGTTCCGAG.

Concerning this clone: The read halts 3 residues ahead of the CDR3 end, with the missing end drawn from the germline J gene. V is TRBV7-3 and J is TRBJ1-1; 11 bases are shared with TRBD1. Germline-derived CDR1 and CDR2 are SGHTA and FQGTGA. The length of the CDR3 is 14 residues. Partial CDR3 DNA: TGTGCCAGCAGCCAAATCGGGACAGGGGGGGGA. Amino acids: CASSQIGTGGG. The entire CDR3 is CASSQIGTGGGAFF.

As to this clone: The read gets to within 3 residues of the CDR3 end, and the germline J gene fills in the rest. The rearrangement joins TRBV7-9 to TRBJ1-2, with 8 bases that match TRBD1. Germline V CDR1 and CDR2: SEHNR, FQNEAQ (reference sequence). CDR3 length equals 15 residues. The CDR3 loop is CASSSGQGREDDYTF. The sequenced CDR3 bases are TGTGCCAGCAGCTCAGGACAGGGAAGGGAAGACGAC.

As for this clone: The read stops 3 residues short of the end of the CDR3; the missing end is completed from the germline J gene. This chain links TRBV7-9 with TRBJ2-3; D is unclear. Trimming took 5 bases from V and 2 from J, leaving 5 bases between them. This CDR3 is built from 12 residues. The germline CDR1 and CDR2 sequences are SEHNR and FQNEAQ (reference sequence). CDR3 sequence reads: CASSPSTDTQYF. The part of the CDR3 DNA that was read is TGTGCCAGCAGCCCGTCCACAGATACG.

As to this clone: The read is 3 residues too short to cover the CDR3 end, so that end is filled in from the germline J gene. The chain is built from TRBV23-1 and TRBJ2-6; the D gene is possibly TRBD2 (5 bases). TRBV23-1 belongs to the ORF category, with a function that is uncertain. V was pared by 3 bases and J by 2 bases, with 8 bases between. This CDR3 contains 15 residues. CDR3 DNA (partial): TGCGCCAGCAGTCAGCCCGGGGCTGGGGCCAACGTC. Encoded protein: CASSQPGAGANV. The whole CDR3 region reads CASSQPGAGANVLTF.

Notes on this clone: Read coverage stops 3 residues before the CDR3 terminus; the germline J gene supplies the remainder. The chain is built from TRBV20-1 and TRBJ1-1, with D possibly being TRBD1 (5 bases). This CDR3 region has 16 residues. V was clipped by 0 bases and J by 4 bases, with 18 bases between them. The germline CDR1 and CDR2 sequences are DFQATT and SNEGSKA (reference sequence). The CDR3 loop is CSARDSVGGAGTEAFF. The CDR3 DNA, read in part, is TGCAGTGCTAGAGATTCGGTGGGGGGAGCGGGCACTGAA.

About this clone: The CDR3 end lies 3 residues beyond the end of the read and is filled in from the germline J gene. This chain connects TRBV5-1 to TRBJ1-5, with a possible D match to TRBD1 (5 bases). Looked up from germline, CDR1 is SGHRS and CDR2 is YFSETQ. The CDR3 extends over 17 amino acids. The ends were cut back, 3 bases at V and 3 bases at J, with 19 bases in the middle. CDR3 DNA, as far as it was read: TGCGCCAGCAGCTGGCAAAGGGCAGGGAAGGCCAATCAGCCC. As protein: CASSWQRAGKANQP. The full CDR3 protein is CASSWQRAGKANQPQHF. Using reference TRBV5-1 and TRBJ1-5 for the parts outside the CDR3, the full variable domain is KAGVTQTPRYLIKTRGQQVTLSCSPISGHRSVSWYQQTPGQGLQFLFEYFSETQRNKGNFPGRFSGRQFSNSRSEMNVSTLELGDSALYLCASSWQRAGKANQPQHFGDGTRLSIL.

In the case of this clone: The read finishes 3 residues shy of the CDR3 end, and the germline J gene is used to complete it. V usage is TRBV2 and J usage is TRBJ1-5, with 8 bases aligning to TRBD1. V shed 5 bases and J 4 bases; nucleotides not matched to a gene: 1. This CDR3 comprises 13 residues. Germline CDR1 reads SNHLY; CDR2 reads FYNNEI. The sequenced CDR3 bases are TGTGCCAGCAGTAGGGACAGGAATCAGCCC. Residues: CASSRDRNQP. The entire CDR3 is CASSRDRNQPQHF.

In the case of this clone: Coverage ceases 3 residues before the CDR3 finishes, and the germline J gene fills in the end. V gene TRBV7-2 combines with J gene TRBJ2-3; 7 bases are shared with TRBD2. The germline CDR1 and CDR2 sequences are SGHTA and FQGNSA. The CDR3 length is 13 residues. Trimming cost V 10 bases and J 2 bases; bases outside gene matches: 6. CDR3 region: CATASGYTDTQYF. The CDR3 bases that were read are TGTGCCACCGCTAGCGGATACACAGATACG.

The CDR3 bases that were read are TGTGCCAGCAGCGTAGGGGACAGCTATGGC. Its protein is CASSVGDSYG. The whole CDR3 protein is CASSVGDSYGYTF. V gene TRBV9 combines with J gene TRBJ1-2, with 7 bases fitting TRBD1. The sequenced fragment ends 3 residues before the CDR3 boundary, so the rest is inferred from the germline J gene. Germline V lookup: CDR1 SGDLS, CDR2 YYNGEE. This CDR3 contains 13 residues. After removal of 0 bases from V and 4 bases from J, the junction contained 0 bases not matched to a gene.

Turning to this clone: The sequenced fragment ends 3 residues before the CDR3 boundary, so the rest is inferred from the germline J gene. The rearrangement joins TRBV7-9 to TRBJ2-2; possible D gene TRBD1, 6 bases. CDR3 length: 15 amino acids. Germline-derived CDR1 and CDR2 are SEHNR and FQNEAQ (reference sequence). The CDR3 region is CASSRVGQIAEKLFF. The sequenced CDR3 bases are TGTGCCAGCAGCCGGGTCGGACAGATCGCCGAAAAG.

As to this clone: The read stops 3 residues short of the end of the CDR3; the missing end is completed from the germline J gene. The chain recombines TRBV27 with TRBJ2-7; 7 nucleotides line up with TRBD2. Germline CDR1 MNHEY, CDR2 SMNVEV (reference sequence). V lost 6 bases to trimming and J lost 5 bases; unmatched junction nucleotides: 7. This CDR3 is 13 amino acids long. The sequenced CDR3 bases are TGTGCCAGCAGCCTCCATGGGGGGGACGAG. Residues: CASSLHGGDE. The complete CDR3 sequence is CASSLHGGDEQYF.